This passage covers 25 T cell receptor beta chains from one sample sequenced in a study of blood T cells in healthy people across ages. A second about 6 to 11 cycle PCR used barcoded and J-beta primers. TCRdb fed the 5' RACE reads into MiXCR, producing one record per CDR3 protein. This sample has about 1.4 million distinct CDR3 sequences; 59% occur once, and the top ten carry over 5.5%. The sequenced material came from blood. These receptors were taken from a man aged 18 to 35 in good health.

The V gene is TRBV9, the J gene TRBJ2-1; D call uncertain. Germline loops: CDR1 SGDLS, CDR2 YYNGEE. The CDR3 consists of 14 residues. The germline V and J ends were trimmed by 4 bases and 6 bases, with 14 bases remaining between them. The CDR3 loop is CASSPPDLTNEQFF. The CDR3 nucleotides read TGTGCCAGCAGCCCCCCGGACCTAACCAATGAGCAGTTCTTC.

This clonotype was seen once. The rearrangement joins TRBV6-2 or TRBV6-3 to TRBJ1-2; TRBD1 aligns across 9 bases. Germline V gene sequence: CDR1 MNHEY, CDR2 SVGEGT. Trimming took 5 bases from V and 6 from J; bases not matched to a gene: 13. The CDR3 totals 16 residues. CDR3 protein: CASSRGTGSALDGYTF. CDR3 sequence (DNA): TGTGCCAGCAGTAGGGGGACAGGGTCGGCTTTGGATGGCTACACCTTC.

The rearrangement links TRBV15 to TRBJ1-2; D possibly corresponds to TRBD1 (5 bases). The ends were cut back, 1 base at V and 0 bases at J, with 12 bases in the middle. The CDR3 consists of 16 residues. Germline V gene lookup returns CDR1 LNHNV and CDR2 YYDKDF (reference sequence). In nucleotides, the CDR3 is TGTGCCACCAGCAGAGGAAGGACACCAGCTAACTATGGCTACACCTTC. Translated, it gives CATSRGRTPANYGYTF.

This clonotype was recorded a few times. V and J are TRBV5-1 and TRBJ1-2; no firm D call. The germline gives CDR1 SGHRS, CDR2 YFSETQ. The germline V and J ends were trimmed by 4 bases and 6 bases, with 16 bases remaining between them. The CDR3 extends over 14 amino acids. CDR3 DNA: TGCGCCAGCAGCGAAGGCCAAGTCCGGGATGGCTACACCTTC. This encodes CASSEGQVRDGYTF.

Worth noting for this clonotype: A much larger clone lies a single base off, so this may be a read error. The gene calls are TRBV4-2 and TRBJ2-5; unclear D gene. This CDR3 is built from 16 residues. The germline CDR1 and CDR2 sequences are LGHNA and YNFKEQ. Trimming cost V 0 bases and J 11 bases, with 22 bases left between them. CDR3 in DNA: TGTGCCAGCAGCCAAGATGGATCCTCGGGTTACGATGAGCAGTACTTC. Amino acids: CASSQDGSSGYDEQYF.

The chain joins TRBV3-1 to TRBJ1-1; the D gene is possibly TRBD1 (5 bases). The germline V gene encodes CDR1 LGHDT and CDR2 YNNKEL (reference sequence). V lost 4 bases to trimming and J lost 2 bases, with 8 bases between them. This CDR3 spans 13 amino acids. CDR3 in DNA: TGTGCCAGCAGCCCGACAGATAACACTGAAGCTTTCTTT. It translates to CASSPTDNTEAFF.

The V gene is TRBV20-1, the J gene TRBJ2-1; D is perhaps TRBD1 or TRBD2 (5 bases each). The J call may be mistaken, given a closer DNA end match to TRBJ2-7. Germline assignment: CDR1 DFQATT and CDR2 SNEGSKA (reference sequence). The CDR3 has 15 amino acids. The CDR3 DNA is TGCAGTGCCCGACTACGGGGCCTTTACTACAATGAGCAGTACTTC. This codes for CSARLRGLYYNEQYF.

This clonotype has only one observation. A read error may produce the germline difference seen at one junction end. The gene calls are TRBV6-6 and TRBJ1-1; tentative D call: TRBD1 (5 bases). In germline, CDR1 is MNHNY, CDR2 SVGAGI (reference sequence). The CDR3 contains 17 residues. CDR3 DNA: TGTGCCAGCAGTCACTCGCTGCCAGGGAGATTGAACACTGAAGCTTTCTTT. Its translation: CASSHSLPGRLNTEAFF.

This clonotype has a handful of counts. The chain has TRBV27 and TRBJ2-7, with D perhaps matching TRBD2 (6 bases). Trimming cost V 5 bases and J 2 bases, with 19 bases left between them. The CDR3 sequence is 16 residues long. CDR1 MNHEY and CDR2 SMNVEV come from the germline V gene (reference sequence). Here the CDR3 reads CASSPDGPWGAYEQYF. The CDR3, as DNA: TGTGCCAGCAGTCCCGATGGACCTTGGGGGGCCTACGAGCAGTACTTC.

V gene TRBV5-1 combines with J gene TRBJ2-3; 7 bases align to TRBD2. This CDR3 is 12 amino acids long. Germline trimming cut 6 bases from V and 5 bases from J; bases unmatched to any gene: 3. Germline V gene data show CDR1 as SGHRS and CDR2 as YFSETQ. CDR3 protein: CASTGEGDTQYF. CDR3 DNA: TGCGCCAGCACGGGGGAGGGAGATACGCAGTATTTT.

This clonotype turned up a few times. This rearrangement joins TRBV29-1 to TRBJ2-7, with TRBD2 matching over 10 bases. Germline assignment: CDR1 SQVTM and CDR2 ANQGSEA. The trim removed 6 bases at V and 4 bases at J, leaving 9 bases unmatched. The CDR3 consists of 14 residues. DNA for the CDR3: TGCAGCGTGGCTACTAGCGGGAAGGGGTACGAGCAGTACTTC. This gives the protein CSVATSGKGYEQYF.

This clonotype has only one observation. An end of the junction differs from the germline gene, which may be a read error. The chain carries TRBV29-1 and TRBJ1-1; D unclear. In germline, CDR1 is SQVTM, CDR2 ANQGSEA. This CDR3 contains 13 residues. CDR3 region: CSAYGDGGPEVFF. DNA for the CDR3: TGCAGCGCCTACGGAGACGGCGGGCCTGAAGTTTTCTTT.

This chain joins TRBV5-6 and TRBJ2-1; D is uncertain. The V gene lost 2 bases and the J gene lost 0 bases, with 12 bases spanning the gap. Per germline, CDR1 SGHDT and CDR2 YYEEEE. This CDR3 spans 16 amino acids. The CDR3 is CASSFPDQRSYNEQFF. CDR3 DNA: TGTGCCAGCAGCTTCCCCGACCAGCGCTCCTACAATGAGCAGTTCTTC.

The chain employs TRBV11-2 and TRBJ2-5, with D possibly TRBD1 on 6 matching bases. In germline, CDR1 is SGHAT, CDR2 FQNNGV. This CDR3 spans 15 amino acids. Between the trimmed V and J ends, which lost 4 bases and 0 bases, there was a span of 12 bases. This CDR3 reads CASSSPDSHQETQYF. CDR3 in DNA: TGTGCCAGCAGCTCCCCGGACAGCCACCAAGAGACCCAGTACTTC.

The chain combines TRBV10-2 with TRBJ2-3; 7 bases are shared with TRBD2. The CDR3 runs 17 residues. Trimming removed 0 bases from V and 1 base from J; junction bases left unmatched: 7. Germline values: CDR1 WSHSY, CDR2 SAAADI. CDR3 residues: CASSESWGGPGTDTQYF. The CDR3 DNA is TGCGCCAGCAGTGAGTCTTGGGGAGGGCCCGGCACAGATACGCAGTATTTT.

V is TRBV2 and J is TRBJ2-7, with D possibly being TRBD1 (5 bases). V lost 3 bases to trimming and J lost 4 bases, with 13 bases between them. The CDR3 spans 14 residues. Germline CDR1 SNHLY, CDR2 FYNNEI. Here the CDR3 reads CASSDSDTRYEQYF. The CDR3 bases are TGTGCCAGCAGTGATTCGGACACCCGTTACGAGCAGTACTTC. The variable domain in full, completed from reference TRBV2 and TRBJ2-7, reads EPEVTQTPSHQVTQMGQEVILRCVPISNHLYFYWYRQILGQKVEFLVSFYNNEISEKSEIFDDQFSVERPDGSNFTLKIRSTKLEDSAMYFCASSDSDTRYEQYFGPGTRLTVT.

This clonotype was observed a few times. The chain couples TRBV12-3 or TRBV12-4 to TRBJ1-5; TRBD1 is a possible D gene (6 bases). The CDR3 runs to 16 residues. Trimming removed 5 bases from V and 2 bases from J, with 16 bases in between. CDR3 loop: CASSAGGAGGNQPQHF. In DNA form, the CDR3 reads TGTGCCAGCAGTGCGGGGGGGGCAGGGGGCAATCAGCCCCAGCATTTT.

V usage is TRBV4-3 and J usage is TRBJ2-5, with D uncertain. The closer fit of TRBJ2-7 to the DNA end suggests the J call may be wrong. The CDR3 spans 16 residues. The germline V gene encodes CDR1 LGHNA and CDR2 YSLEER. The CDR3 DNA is TGCGCCAGCAGCCAAGATGTTTCGGCTCCCCCTAGCGAGCAGTACTTC. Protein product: CASSQDVSAPPSEQYF.

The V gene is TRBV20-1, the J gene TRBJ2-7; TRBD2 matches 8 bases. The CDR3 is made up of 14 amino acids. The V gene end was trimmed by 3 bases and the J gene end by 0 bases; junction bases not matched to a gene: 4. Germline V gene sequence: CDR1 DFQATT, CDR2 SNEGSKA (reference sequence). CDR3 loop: CSASVAGNSYEQYF. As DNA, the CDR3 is TGCAGTGCTAGCGTAGCGGGAAACTCCTACGAGCAGTACTTC.

CDR3 DNA sequence: TGTGCCAGCAGTTACGTTGGGACTCTTAATGAGCAGTTCTTC. This translates into CASSYVGTLNEQFF. The chain employs TRBV6-2 or TRBV6-3 and TRBJ2-1, with D possibly matching TRBD2 (6 bases). CDR3 length: 14 residues. The V gene lost 2 bases and the J gene lost 7 bases, with 12 bases spanning the gap. Germline V gene lookup returns CDR1 MNHEY and CDR2 SVGEGT.

The DNA for the CDR3 is TGTGCCAGCAGGACCACACATTGCACCGGGACTAGCGGTATGGGACAGTACTTC. This codes for CASRTTHCTGTSGMGQYF. V gene TRBV6-2 or TRBV6-3 combines with J gene TRBJ2-4, with 11 bases identical to TRBD2. V lost 6 bases and J lost 13; bases outside the gene matches: 23. CDR3 length equals 18 residues. Germline V gene lookup returns CDR1 MNHEY and CDR2 SVGEGT.

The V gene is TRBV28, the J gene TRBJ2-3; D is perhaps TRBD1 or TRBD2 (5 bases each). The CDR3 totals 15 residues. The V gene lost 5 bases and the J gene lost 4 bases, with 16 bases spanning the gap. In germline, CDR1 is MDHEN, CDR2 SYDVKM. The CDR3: CASSGTPIGADTQYF. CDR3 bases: TGTGCCAGCAGTGGGACCCCTATTGGGGCAGATACGCAGTATTTT.

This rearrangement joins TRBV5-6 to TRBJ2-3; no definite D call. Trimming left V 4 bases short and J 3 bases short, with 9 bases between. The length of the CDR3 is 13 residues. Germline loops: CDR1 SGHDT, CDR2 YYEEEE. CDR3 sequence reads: CASSVFRTDTQYF. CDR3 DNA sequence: TGTGCCAGCAGCGTGTTCCGAACAGATACGCAGTATTTT.

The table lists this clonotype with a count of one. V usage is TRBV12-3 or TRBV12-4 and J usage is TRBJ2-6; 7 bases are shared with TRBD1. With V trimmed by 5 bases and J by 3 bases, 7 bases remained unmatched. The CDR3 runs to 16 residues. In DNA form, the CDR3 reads TGTGCCAGCAGTCCCTACAGGGGCGTTGGGGCCAACGTCCTGACTTTC. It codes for CASSPYRGVGANVLTF.

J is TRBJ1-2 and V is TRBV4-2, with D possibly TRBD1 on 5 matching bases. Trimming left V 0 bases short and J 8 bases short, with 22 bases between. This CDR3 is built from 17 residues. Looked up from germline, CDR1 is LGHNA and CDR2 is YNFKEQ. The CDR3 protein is CASSQEGTVEVRGGYTF. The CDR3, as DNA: TGTGCCAGCAGCCAAGAGGGGACGGTCGAGGTCCGGGGAGGCTACACCTTC.